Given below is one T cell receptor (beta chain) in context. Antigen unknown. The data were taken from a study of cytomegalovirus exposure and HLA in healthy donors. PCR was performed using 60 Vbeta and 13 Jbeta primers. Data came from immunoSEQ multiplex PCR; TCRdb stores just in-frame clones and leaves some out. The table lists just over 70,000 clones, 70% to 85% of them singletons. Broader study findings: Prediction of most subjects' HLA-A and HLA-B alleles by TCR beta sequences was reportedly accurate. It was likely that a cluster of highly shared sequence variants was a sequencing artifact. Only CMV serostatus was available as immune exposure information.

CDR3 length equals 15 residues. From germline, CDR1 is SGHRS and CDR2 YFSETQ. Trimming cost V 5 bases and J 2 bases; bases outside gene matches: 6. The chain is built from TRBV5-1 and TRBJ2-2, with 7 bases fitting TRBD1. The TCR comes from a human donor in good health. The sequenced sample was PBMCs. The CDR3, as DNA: TGCGCCAGCAGTTCCGGGACAGTTAACACCGGGGAGCTGTTTTTT. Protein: CASSSGTVNTGELFF.